The clone carrying this TCR beta chain was seen once. This sample is part of a study of blood T cell repertoires in COVID-19. The table came from immunoSEQ multiplex PCR; TCRdb's copy has only in-frame clones and leaves some out. The repertoire holds some 380,000 clones, with roughly 86% as singletons. The CDR3 spans 13 residues. The V gene lost 4 bases and the J gene lost 11 bases, with 15 bases spanning the gap. Germline CDR1 MNHEY, CDR2 SMNVEV (reference sequence). The sequenced sample was peripheral blood. The receptor was isolated from a human donor with acute or convalescent COVID-19. The donor label of this sample is uncertain. The V call is TRBV27, the J call TRBJ2-1; perhaps TRBD2 as D (6 bases). The CDR3 DNA reads as TGTGCCAGCAGTTCCCAGGGACGGACTAAGCAGTTCTTC. This translates into CASSSQGRTKQFF.